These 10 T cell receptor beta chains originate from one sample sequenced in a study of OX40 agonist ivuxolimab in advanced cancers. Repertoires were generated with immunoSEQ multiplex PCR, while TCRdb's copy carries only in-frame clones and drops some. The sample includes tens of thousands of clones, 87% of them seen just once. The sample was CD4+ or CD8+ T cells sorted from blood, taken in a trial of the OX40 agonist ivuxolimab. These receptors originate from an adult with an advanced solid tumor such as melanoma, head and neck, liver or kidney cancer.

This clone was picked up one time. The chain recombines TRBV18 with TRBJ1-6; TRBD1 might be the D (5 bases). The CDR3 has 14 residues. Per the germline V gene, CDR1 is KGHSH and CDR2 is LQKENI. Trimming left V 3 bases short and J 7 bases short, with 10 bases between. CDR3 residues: CASSPETANSPLHF. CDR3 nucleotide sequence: TGTGCCAGCTCACCGGAGACAGCAAATTCACCCCTCCACTTT.

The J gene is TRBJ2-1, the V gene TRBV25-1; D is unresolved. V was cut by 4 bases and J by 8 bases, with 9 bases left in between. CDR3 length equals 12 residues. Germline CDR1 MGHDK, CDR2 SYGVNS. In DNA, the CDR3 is TGTGCCAGCAGTGGATACTCGGATGAGCAGTTCTTC. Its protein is CASSGYSDEQFF.

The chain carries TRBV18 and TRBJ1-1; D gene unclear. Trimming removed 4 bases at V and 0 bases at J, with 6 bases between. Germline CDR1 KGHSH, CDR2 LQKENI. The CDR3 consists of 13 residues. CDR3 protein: CASSLGMNTEAFF. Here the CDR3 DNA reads TGTGCCAGCTCACTAGGGATGAACACTGAAGCTTTCTTT.

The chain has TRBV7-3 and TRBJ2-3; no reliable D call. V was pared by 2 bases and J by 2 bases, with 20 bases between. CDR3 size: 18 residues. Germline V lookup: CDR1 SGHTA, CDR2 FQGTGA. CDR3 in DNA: TGTGCCAGCAGCTTAGATCTAAGGCTGAGCCTACACACAGATACGCAGTATTTT. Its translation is CASSLDLRLSLHTDTQYF.

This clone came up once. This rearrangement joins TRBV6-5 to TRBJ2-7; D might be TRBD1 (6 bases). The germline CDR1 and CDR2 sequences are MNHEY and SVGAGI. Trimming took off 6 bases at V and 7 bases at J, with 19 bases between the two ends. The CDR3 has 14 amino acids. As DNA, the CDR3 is TGTGCCAGCAGCCCTGGGGACGGACAGCGAGAGCAGTACTTC. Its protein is CASSPGDGQREQYF.

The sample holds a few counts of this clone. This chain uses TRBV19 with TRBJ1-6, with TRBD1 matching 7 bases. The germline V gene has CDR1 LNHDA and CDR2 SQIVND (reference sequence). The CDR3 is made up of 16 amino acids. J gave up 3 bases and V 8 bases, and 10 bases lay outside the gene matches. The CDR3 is CASQQGQDYYNSPLHF. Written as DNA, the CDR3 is TGTGCCAGTCAACAAGGACAGGACTACTATAATTCACCCCTCCACTTT.

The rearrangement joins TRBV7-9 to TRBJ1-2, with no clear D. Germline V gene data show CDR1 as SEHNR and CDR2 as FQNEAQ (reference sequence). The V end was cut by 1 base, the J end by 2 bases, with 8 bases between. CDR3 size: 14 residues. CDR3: CASSLGFGNYGYTF. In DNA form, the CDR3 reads TGTGCCAGCAGCTTAGGGTTCGGAAACTATGGCTACACCTTC.

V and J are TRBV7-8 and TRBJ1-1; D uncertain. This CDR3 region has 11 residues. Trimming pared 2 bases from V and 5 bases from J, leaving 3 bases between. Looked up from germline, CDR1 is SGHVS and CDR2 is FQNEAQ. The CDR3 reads CASSLKTEAFF. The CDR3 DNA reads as TGTGCCAGCAGCTTAAAAACTGAAGCTTTCTTT.

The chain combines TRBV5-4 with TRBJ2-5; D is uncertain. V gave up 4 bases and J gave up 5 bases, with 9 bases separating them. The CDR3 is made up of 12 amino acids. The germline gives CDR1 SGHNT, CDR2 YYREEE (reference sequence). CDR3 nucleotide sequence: TGTGCCAGCAGCCAAGGTTTTGAGACCCAGTACTTC. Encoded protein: CASSQGFETQYF.

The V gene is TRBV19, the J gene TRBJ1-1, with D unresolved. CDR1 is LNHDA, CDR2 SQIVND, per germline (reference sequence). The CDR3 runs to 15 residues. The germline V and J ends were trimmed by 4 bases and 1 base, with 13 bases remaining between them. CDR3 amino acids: CASSKWTGQNTEAFF. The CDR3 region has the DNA TGTGCCAGTAGTAAATGGACCGGGCAGAACACTGAAGCTTTCTTT.